A selection of T cell receptor beta chains follows, all from one sample in a study of blood T cell repertoires in COVID-19. Generated by immunoSEQ multiplex PCR, the TCRdb table keeps only in-frame clones and is missing some. Of just under 350,000 clones listed, around 87% are singletons. The sample taken for sequencing was peripheral blood. These receptors all come from a woman between 50 and 59 years old with COVID-19, enrolled during active disease. Both conserved end residues are trimmed from each CDR3. Each record gives: D gene, J gene, V gene, clone size, CDR3 protein. The D gene is left open where the match is weak. Rows may omit the clone size; those that give it use once, few, many or a size class.

-	TRBJ1-1	TRBV24-1	-	ATNPGVGMNTEAF
TRBD1	TRBJ1-1	TRBV29-1	few	SLNTGGTEAF
TRBD2	TRBJ2-4	TRBV5-1	-	ASKKGLFPSGLDLGKNIQY
TRBD2	TRBJ2-7	TRBV5-4	-	ASSLEMRGGEQY
TRBD1	TRBJ2-7	TRBV7-9	once	ASSPQGFPYEQY
TRBD2	TRBJ2-5	TRBV18	-	ASSWREAETQY
-	TRBJ2-7	TRBV7-7	-	ASSFGGSGEQY
-	TRBJ1-3	TRBV6-1	-	ASSEVGVLSGNTIY
TRBD2	TRBJ2-4	TRBV7-2	-	ASSPKLAGGFFGY
-	TRBJ1-2	TRBV27	-	ASSPLGGGRHYGYT
-	TRBJ1-5	TRBV10-1	-	ASSESSISGNQPQH
-	TRBJ2-3	TRBV9	once	ASSVVLASTDTQY
-	TRBJ1-1	TRBV7-3	-	ASSLDTNTEAF
TRBD2	TRBJ2-1	TRBV4-2	-	ASRPLAGEVDEQF
TRBD2	TRBJ2-3	TRBV9	-	ASSVHPSGILDTQY
TRBD1	TRBJ1-1	TRBV6-5	-	ASSSDTGGRYTEAF
TRBD2	TRBJ2-7	TRBV2	once	ASSRLAREQY
TRBD2	TRBJ2-1	TRBV24-1	-	ATSDAGLAKNEQF
TRBD2	TRBJ2-5	TRBV29-1	-	SVASPGLAIQETQY
-	TRBJ2-2	TRBV11-2	once	ASSLAGLNTGELF
-	TRBJ1-1	TRBV5-1	-	ASSLVRGTEAF
-	TRBJ1-5	TRBV19	-	ASNNPRNQPQH
-	TRBJ2-7	TRBV19	-	ASSPQGYEQY
-	TRBJ1-5	TRBV19	-	ASSILSGAITFGNQPQH
-	TRBJ2-7	TRBV5-6	-	ASSQDRSSYEQY
-	TRBJ2-4	TRBV11-2	-	ASSFSRNIQY
-	TRBJ1-1	TRBV19	few	ASSSTGNGDTEAF
-	TRBJ1-1	TRBV27	-	ASSSMAGNTEAF
-	TRBJ2-5	TRBV7-9	-	ASSSRETQY
-	TRBJ2-1	TRBV5-6	-	ASRGALGAYNEQF
TRBD2	TRBJ2-4	TRBV9	-	ASSEYGTTKNIQY
-	TRBJ1-6	TRBV25-1	few	ASSDQGRNSPLH
-	TRBJ1-4	TRBV5-1	-	ASSEQGKGDEKLF